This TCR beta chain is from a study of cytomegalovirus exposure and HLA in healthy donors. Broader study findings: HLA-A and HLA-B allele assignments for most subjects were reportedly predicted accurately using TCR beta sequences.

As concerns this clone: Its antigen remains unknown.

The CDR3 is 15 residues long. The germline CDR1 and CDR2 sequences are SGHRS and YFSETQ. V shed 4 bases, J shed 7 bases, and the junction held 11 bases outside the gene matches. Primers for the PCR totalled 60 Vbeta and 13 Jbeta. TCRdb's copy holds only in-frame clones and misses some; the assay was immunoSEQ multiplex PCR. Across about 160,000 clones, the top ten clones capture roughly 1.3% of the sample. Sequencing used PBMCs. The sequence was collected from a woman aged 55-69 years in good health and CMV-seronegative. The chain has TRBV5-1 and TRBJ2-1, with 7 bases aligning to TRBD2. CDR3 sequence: CASSPRGVTGNEQFF. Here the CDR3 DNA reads TGCGCCAGCAGCCCTCGGGGGGTAACGGGGAATGAGCAGTTCTTC. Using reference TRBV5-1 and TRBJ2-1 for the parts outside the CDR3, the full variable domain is KAGVTQTPRYLIKTRGQQVTLSCSPISGHRSVSWYQQTPGQGLQFLFEYFSETQRNKGNFPGRFSGRQFSNSRSEMNVSTLELGDSALYLCASSPRGVTGNEQFFGPGTRLTVL.